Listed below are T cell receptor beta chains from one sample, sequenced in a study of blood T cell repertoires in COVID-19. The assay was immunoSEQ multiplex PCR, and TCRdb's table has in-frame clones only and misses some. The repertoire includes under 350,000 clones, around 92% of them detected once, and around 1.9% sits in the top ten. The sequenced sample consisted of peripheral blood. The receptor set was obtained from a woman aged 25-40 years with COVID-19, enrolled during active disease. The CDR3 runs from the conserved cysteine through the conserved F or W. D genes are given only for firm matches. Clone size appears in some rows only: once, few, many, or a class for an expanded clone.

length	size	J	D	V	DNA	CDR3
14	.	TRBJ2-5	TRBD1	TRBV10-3	TGTGCCATCAGTAGGGACAGTCTTAAAGAGACCCAGTACTTC	CAISRDSLKETQYF
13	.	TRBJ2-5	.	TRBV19	TGTGCCAGTAGTAAGACAGATTCAGGAACCCAGTACTTC	CASSKTDSGTQYF
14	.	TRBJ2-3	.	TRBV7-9	TGTGCCAGCAGCCGGTCCGGTAGCACAGATACGCAGTATTTT	CASSRSGSTDTQYF
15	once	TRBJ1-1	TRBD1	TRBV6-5	TGTGCCAGCAGTTACTCCGAGACAGGGCTCACTGAAGCTTTCTTT	CASSYSETGLTEAFF
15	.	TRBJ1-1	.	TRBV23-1	TGCGCCAGCAGTCACGCTCCTGCGACAGCACTTGAAGCTTTCTTT	CASSHAPATALEAFF
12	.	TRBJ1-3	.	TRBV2	TGTGCCAGCAGAACTCCTGGAAACACCATATATTTT	CASRTPGNTIYF
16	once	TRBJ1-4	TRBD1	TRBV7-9	TGTGCCAGCAGCTTTGGACAGGGATGGACTAATGAAAAACTGTTTTTT	CASSFGQGWTNEKLFF
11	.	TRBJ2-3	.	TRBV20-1	TGCAGTGCTCCCCAAGCGGGTACGCAGTATTTT	CSAPQAGTQYF
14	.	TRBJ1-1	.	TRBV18	TGTGCCAGCTCCCAAGGGACACCAAATAATGAAGCTTTCTTT	CASSQGTPNNEAFF
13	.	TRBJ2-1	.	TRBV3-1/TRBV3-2	TGTGCCAGCAGCCAAGACCACTACAATGAGCAGTTCTTC	CASSQDHYNEQFF
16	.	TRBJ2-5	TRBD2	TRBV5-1	TGCGCCAGCAGCTTGGCCGGGGCTAGCGGGGAAGAGACCCAGTACTTC	CASSLAGASGEETQYF
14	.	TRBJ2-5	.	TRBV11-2	TGTGCCAGCAGCTTTAACAGGGAGAGAGAGACCCAGTACTTC	CASSFNRERETQYF
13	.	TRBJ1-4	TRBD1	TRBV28	TGTGCCAGCAGAAATAATCGACAGGGCGGGCTGTTTTTT	CASRNNRQGGLFF
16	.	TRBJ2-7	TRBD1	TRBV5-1	TGCGCCAGCAGCTTGCGGGCCCGACAGGGTCAGGGCGAGCAGTACTTC	CASSLRARQGQGEQYF
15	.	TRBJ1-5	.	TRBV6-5	TGTGCCAGCAGACCGACACAGGTGAGCAATCAGCCCCAGCATTTT	CASRPTQVSNQPQHF
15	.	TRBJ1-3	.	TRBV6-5	TGTGCCAGCAGAATGACAGGTGGCTCTGGAAACACCATATATTTT	CASRMTGGSGNTIYF
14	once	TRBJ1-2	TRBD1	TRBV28	TGTGCCAGCCTCCGAGGGGCAGGGGGCTATGGCTACACCTTC	CASLRGAGGYGYTF
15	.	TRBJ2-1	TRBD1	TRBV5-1	TGCGCCAGCAGCTTCTCTCCGGGACAGTACAATGAGCAGTTCTTC	CASSFSPGQYNEQFF
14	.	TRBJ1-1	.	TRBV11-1	TGTGCCAGCAGCTTAACCTACGCGAACACTGAAGCTTTCTTT	CASSLTYANTEAFF
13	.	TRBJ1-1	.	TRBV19	TGTGCCAGTAGTACCGGGGGGTTCACTGAAGCTTTCTTT	CASSTGGFTEAFF
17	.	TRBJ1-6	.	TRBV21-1	TGTGCCAGCAGCACCGGACAGGGGAGGACAGGGAATTCACCCCTCCACTTT	CASSTGQGRTGNSPLHF
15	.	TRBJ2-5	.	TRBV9	TGTGCCAGCAGCGTAGCACCACAGGTCATGGAGACCCAGTACTTC	CASSVAPQVMETQYF
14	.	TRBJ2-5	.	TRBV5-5	TGTGCCAGCAGCTTTCCGGGGGGCCAGGAGGCCCAGTACTTC	CASSFPGGQEAQYF
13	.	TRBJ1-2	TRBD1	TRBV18	TGTGCCAGCTCAGAGACAGGGGTTTATGGCTACACCTTC	CASSETGVYGYTF
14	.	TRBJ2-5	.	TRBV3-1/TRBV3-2	TGTGCCAGCAGCCCGGGCCACAGGGAGGAGACCCAGTACTTC	CASSPGHREETQYF
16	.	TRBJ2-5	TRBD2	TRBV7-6	TGTGCCAGCAGCTTAGTCCTACAAAGCGGGGGAGAGACCCAGTACTTC	CASSLVLQSGGETQYF
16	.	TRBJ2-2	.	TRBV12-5	TGTGCTAGTGGTTGGGGCCCCGGGACTGGGCCCGGGGAGCTGTTTTTT	CASGWGPGTGPGELFF
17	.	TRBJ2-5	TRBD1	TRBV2	TGTGCCAGCAGTGAAGGAAGGACAGGGAGCAACCAAGAGACCCAGTACTTC	CASSEGRTGSNQETQYF
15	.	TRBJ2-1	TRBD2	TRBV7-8	TGTGCCAGCAGCCTCGGGATAGCGGGGGTCAATGAGCAGTTCTTC	CASSLGIAGVNEQFF
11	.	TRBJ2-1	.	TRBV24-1	TGTGCCACCAGTGAGGCCGATGAGCAGTTCTTC	CATSEADEQFF
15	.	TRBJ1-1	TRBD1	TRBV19	TGTGCCAGTACCCCCGGGACAGTGGTAAACACTGAAGCTTTCTTT	CASTPGTVVNTEAFF
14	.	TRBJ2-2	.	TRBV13	TGTGCCAGCAGCTTTGGTACATCCACCGGGGAGCTGTTTTTT	CASSFGTSTGELFF
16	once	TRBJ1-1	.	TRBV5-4	TGTGCCAGCAGCCCAACGGGGGGGCGCGATTACACTGAAGCTTTCTTT	CASSPTGGRDYTEAFF
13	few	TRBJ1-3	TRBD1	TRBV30	TGTGCCTGGAGTTCCGGGACAGGAGACACCATATATTTT	CAWSSGTGDTIYF
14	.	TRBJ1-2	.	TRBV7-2	TGTGCCAGCAGCACATATCCACCCAACTATGGCTACACCTTC	CASSTYPPNYGYTF
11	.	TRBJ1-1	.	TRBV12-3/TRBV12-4	TGTGCCAGCAGTTCCGGACTGGAAGCTTTCTTT	CASSSGLEAFF